This T cell receptor beta chain was recovered during a study of blood T cell repertoires in COVID-19. Study background: The cDNA or gDNA used as material had been derived from T cells, B-cell-depleted T cells, or PBMCs.

During active infection, Seattle patients enrolled and were then monitored through disease. The CDR3 covers 13 residues. Germline V gives CDR1 SGHVS, CDR2 FQNEAQ. V was clipped by 3 bases and J by 7 bases, with 9 bases between them. Profiled with immunoSEQ multiplex PCR; TCRdb holds only in-frame clones, not every one. The data contain 250,000 to 350,000 clones, about 88% of them singletons. The chain combines TRBV7-8 with TRBJ2-2, with D possibly matching TRBD2 (5 bases). The sequencing input was peripheral blood. The receptor comes from a human donor with COVID-19, enrolled during active disease. The donor label of this sample is uncertain. CDR3 nucleotides: TGTGCCAGCAGCTTTGCGGAGGTCGGGGAGCTGTTTTTT. Translated, it gives CASSFAEVGELFF.